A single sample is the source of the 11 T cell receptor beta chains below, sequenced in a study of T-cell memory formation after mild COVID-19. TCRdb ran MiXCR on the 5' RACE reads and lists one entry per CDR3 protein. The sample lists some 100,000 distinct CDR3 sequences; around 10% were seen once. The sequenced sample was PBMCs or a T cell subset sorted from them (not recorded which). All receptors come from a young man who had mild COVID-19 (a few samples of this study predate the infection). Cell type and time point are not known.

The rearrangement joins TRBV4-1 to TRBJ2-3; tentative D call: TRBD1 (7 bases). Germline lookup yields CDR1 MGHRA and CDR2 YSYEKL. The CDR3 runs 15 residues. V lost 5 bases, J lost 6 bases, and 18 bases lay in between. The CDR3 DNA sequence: TGCGCCAGCAGCGGAGGCAGGGGGGCCGGGGATACGCAGTATTTT. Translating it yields CASSGGRGAGDTQYF.

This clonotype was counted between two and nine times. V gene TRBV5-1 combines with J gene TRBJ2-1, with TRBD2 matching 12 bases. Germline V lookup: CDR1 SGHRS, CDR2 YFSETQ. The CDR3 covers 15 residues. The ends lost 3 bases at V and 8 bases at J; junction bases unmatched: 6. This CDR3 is CASSSSGGAYDEQFF. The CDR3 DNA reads TGCGCCAGCAGCTCTAGCGGGGGGGCCTATGATGAGCAGTTCTTC.

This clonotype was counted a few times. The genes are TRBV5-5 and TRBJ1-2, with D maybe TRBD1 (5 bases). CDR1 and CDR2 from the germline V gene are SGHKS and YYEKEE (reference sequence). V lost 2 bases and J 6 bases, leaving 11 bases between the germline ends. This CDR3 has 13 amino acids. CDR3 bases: TGTGCCAGCAGCTTTACAGGCTGGGATGGCTACACCTTC. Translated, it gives CASSFTGWDGYTF. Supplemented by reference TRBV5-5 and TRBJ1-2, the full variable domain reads DAGVTQSPTHLIKTRGQQVTLRCSPISGHKSVSWYQQVLGQGPQFIFQYYEKEERGRGNFPDRFSARQFPNYSSELNVNALLLGDSALYLCASSFTGWDGYTFGSGTRLTVV.

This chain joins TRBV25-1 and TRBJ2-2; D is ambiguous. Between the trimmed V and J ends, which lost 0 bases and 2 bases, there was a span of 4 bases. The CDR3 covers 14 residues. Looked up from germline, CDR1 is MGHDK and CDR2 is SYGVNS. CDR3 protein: CASSEYGNTGELFF. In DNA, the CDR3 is TGTGCCAGCAGTGAATATGGTAACACCGGGGAGCTGTTTTTT. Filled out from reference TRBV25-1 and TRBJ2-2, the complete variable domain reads EADIYQTPRYLVIGTGKKITLECSQTMGHDKMYWYQQDPGMELHLIHYSYGVNSTEKGDLSSESTVSRIRTEHFPLTLESARPSHTSQYLCASSEYGNTGELFFGEGSRLTVL.

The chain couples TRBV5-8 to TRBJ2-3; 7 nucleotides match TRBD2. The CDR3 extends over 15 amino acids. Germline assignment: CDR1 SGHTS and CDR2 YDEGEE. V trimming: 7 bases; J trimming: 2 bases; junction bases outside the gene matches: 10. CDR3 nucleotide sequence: TGTGCCAGCCCCCAGGGAGGGTTTATCACAGATACGCAGTATTTT. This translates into CASPQGGFITDTQYF.

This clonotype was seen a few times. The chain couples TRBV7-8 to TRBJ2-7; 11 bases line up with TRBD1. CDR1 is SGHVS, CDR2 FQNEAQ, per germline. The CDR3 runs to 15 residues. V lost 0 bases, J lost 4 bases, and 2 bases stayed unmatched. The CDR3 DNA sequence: TGTGCCAGCAGCTTAGCCGGGACAGGGGGGTACGAGCAGTACGTC. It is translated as CASSLAGTGGYEQYV.

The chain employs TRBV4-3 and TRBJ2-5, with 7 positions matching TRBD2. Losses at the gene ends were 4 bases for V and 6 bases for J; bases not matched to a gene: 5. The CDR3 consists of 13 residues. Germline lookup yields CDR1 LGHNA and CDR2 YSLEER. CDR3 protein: CASSPMGGKTQYF. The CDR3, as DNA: TGCGCCAGCAGCCCTATGGGGGGGAAGACCCAGTACTTC.

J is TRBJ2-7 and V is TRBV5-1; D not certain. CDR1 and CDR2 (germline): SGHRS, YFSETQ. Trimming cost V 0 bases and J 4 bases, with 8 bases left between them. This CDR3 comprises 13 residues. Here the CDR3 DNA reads TGCGCCAGCAGCTTGGGCTTCGAGTACGAGCAGTACGTC. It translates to CASSLGFEYEQYV.

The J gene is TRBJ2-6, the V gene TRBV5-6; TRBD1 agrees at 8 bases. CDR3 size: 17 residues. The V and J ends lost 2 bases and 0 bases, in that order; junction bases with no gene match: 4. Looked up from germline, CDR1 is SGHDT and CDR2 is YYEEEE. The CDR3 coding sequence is TGTGCCAGCAGCTTCGGACAGGGTTTCTCTGGGGCCAACGTCCTGACTTTC. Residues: CASSFGQGFSGANVLTF.

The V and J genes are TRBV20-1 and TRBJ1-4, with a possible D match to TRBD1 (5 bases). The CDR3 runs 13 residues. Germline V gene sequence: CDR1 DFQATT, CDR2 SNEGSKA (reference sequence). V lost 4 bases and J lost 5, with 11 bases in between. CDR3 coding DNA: TGCAGTGCTAAAACGACAGAGAATGAAAAACTGTTTTTT. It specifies CSAKTTENEKLFF.

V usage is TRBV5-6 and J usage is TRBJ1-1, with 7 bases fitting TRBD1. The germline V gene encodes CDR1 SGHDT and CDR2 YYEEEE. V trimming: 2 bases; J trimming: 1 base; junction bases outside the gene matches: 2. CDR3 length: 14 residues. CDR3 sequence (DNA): TGTGCCAGCAGCTTAAACAGGGGGAACACTGAAGCTTTCTTT. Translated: CASSLNRGNTEAFF.